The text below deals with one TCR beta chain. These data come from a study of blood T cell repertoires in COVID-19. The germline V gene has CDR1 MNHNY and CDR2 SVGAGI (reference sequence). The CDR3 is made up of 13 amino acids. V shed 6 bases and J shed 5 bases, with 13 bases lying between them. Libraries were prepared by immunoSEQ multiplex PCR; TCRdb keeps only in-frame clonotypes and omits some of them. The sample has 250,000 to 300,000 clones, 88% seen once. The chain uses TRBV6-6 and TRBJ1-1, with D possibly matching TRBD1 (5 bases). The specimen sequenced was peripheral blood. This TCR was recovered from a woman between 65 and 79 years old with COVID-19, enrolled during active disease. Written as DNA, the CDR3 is TGTGCCAGCAGGCCCGGGGGGAAGACTGAAGCTTTCTTT. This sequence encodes CASRPGGKTEAFF.